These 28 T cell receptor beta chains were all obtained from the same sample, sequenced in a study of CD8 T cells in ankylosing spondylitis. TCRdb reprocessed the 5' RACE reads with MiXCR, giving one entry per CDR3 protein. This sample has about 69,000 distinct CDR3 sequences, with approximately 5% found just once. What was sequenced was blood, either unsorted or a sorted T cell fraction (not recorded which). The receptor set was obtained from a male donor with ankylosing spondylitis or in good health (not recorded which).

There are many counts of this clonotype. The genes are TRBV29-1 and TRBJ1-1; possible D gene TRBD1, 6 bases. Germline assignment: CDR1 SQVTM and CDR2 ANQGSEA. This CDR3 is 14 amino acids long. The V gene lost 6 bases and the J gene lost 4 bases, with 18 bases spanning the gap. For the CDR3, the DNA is TGCAGCGTCTCAAGAGGGGGGGTGGGCACTGAAGCTTTCTTT. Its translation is CSVSRGGVGTEAFF.

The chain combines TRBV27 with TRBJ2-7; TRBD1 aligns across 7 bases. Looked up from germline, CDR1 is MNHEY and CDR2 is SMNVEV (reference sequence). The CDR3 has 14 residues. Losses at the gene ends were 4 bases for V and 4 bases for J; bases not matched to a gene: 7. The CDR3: CASSSQGQVYEQYF. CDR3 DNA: TGTGCCAGCAGTTCCCAAGGACAGGTTTACGAGCAGTACTTC.

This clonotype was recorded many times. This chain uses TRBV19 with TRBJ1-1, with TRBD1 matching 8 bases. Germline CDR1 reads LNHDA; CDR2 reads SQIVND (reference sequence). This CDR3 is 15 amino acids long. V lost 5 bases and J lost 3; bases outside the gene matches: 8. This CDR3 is CASSPPDRDDTEAFF. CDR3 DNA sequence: TGTGCCAGTAGTCCCCCGGACAGGGACGACACTGAAGCTTTCTTT. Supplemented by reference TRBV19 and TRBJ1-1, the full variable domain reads DGGITQSPKYLFRKEGQNVTLSCEQNLNHDAMYWYRQDPGQGLRLIYYSQIVNDFQKGDIAEGYSVSREKKESFPLTVTSAQKNPTAFYLCASSPPDRDDTEAFFGQGTRLTVV.

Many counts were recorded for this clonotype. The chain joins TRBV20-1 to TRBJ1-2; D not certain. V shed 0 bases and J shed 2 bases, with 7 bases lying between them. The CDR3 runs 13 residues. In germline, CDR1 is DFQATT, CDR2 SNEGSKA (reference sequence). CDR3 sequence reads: CSARDRQNYGYTF. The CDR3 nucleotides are TGCAGTGCTAGAGATCGTCAAAACTATGGCTACACCTTC.

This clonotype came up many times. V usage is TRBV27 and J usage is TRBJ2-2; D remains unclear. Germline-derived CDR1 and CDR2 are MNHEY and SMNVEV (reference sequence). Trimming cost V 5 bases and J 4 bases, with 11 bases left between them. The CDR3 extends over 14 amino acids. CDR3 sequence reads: CASSDTPLTGELFF. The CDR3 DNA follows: TGTGCCAGCAGTGACACCCCCCTCACCGGGGAGCTGTTTTTT.

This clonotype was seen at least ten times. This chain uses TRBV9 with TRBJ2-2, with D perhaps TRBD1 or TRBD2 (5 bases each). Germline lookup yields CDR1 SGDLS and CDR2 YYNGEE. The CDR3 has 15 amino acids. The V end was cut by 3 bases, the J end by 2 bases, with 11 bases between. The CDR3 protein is CASSDGTENTGELFF. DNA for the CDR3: TGTGCCAGCAGCGATGGGACGGAAAACACCGGGGAGCTGTTTTTT.

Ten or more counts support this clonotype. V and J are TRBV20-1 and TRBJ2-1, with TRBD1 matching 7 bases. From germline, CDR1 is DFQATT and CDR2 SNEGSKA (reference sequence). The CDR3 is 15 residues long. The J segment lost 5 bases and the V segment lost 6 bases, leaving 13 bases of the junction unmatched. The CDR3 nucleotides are TGCAGTGCCAAGCACGCCGGACAGGATAACAATGAGCAGTTCTTC. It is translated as CSAKHAGQDNNEQFF.

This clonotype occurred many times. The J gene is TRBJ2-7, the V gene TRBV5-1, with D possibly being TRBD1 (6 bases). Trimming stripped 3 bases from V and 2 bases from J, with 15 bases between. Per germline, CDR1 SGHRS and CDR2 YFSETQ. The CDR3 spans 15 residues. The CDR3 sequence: CASSSPGRGPYEQYF. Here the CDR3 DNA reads TGCGCCAGCAGCTCTCCAGGCAGGGGCCCCTACGAGCAGTACTTC.

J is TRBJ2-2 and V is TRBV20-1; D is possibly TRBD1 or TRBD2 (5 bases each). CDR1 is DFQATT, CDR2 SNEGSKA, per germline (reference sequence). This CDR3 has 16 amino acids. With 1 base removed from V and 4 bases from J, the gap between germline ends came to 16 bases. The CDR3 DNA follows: TGCAGTGCTAGAGGGGACGCTCAGGGTTTCACCGGGGAGCTGTTTTTT. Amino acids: CSARGDAQGFTGELFF.

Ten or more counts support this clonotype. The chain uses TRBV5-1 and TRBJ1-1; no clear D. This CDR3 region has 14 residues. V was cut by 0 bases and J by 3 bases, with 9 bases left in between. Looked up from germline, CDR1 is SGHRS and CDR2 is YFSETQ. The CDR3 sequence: CASSLGTVDTEAFF. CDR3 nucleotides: TGCGCCAGCAGCTTGGGGACGGTGGACACTGAAGCTTTCTTT.

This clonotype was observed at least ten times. DNA for the CDR3: TGCGCCAGCAGCTTGGGTAGCGCAGAACAAGAGACCCAGTACTTC. It is translated as CASSLGSAEQETQYF. The chain combines TRBV5-1 with TRBJ2-5; D is perhaps TRBD2 (5 bases). Per germline, CDR1 SGHRS and CDR2 YFSETQ. V was cut by 0 bases and J by 2 bases, with 11 bases left in between. This CDR3 spans 15 amino acids.

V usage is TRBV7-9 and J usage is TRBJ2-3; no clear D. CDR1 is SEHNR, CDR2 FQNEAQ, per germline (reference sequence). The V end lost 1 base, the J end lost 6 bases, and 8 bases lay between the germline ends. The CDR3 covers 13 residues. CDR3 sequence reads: CASSLDGVDTQYF. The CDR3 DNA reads TGTGCCAGCAGCTTAGATGGCGTGGATACGCAGTATTTT.

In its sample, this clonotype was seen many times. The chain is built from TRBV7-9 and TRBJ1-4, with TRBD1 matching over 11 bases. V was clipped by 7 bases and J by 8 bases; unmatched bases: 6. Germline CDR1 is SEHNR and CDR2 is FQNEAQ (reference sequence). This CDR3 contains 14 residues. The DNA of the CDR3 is TGTGCCAGCAACCAGGGGACAGGGGGAGAAAAACTGTTTTTT. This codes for CASNQGTGGEKLFF.

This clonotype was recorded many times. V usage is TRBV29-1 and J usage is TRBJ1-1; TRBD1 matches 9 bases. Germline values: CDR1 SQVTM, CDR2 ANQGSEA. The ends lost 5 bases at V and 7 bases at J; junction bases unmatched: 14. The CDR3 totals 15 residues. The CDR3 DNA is TGCAGCGTTCCCCAACCGGGACAGGGTTCCCGTGAAGCTTTCTTT. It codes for CSVPQPGQGSREAFF.

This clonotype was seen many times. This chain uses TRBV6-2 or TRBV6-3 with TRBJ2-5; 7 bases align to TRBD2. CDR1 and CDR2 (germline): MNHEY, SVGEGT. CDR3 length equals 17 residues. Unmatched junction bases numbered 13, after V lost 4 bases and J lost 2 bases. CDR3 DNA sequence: TGTGCCAGCAGTTGGGTCGGTGGACTAGATCGTCAAGAGACCCAGTACTTC. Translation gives CASSWVGGLDRQETQYF.

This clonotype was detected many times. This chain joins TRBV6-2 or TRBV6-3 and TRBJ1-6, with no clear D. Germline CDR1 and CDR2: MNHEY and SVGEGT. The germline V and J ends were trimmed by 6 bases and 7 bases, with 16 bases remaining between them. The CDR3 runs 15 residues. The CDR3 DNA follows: TGTGCCAGCAGCCTAGGACGGATAGAGAATTCACCCCTCCACTTT. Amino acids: CASSLGRIENSPLHF.

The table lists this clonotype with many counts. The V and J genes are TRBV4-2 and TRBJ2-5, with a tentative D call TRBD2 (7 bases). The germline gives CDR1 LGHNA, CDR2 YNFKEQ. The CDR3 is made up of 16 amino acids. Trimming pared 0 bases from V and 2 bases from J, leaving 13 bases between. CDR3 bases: TGTGCCAGCAGCCAAGATTGGGGGGGCGTACAAGAGACCCAGTACTTC. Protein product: CASSQDWGGVQETQYF.

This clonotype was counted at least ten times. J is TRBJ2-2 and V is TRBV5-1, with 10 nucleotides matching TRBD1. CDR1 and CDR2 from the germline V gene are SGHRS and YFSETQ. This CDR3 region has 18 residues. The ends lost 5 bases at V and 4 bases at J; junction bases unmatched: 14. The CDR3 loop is CASSSFPGTGVGTGELFF. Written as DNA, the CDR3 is TGCGCCAGCAGTTCATTCCCCGGGACAGGGGTCGGCACCGGGGAGCTGTTTTTT. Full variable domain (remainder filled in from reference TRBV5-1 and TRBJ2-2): KAGVTQTPRYLIKTRGQQVTLSCSPISGHRSVSWYQQTPGQGLQFLFEYFSETQRNKGNFPGRFSGRQFSNSRSEMNVSTLELGDSALYLCASSSFPGTGVGTGELFFGEGSRLTVL.

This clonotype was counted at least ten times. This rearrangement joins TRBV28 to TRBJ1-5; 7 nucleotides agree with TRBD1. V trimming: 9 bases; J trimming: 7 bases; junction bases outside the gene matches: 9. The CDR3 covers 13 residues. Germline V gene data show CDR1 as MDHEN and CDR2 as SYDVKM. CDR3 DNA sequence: TGTGCCAGTTATAGACAGGGTGACCAGCCCCAGCATTTT. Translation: CASYRQGDQPQHF.

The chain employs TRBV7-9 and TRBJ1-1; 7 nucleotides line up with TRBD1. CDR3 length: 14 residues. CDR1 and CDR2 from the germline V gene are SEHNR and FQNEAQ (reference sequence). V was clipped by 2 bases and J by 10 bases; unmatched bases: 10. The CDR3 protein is CASSLTGVVVGAFF. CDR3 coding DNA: TGTGCCAGCAGCTTAACAGGGGTGGTTGTTGGAGCTTTCTTT. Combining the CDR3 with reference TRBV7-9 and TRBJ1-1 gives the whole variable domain DTGVSQNPRHKITKRGQNVTFRCDPISEHNRLYWYRQTLGQGPEFLTYFQNEAQLEKSRLLSDRFSAERPKGSFSTLEIQRTEQGDSAMYLCASSLTGVVVGAFFGQGTRLTVV.

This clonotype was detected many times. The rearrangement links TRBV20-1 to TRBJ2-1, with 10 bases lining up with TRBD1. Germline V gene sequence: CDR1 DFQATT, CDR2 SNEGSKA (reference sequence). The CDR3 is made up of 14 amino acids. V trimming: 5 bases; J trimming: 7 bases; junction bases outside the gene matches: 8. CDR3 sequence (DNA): TGCAGTGCTTCTCCGGGACAGGGGAGGAATGAGCAGTTCTTC. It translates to CSASPGQGRNEQFF.

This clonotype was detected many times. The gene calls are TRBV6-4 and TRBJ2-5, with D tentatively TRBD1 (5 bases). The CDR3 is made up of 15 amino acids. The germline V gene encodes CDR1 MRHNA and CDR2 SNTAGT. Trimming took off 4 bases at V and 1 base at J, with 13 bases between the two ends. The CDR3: CASSVIRTIQETQYF. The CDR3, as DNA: TGTGCCAGCAGTGTGATCCGGACAATCCAAGAGACCCAGTACTTC.

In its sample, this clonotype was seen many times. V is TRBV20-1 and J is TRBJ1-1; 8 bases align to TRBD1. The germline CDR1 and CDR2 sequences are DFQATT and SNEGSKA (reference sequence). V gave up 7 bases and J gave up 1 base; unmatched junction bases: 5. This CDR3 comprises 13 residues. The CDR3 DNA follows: TGCAGTGTGGCGGGACAGGCGAACACTGAAGCTTTCTTT. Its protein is CSVAGQANTEAFF.

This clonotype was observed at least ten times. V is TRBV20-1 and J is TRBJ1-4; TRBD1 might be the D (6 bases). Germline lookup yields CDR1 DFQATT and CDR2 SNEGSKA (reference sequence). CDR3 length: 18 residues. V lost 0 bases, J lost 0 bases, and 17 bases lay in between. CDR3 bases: TGCAGTGCTAGAGAAGACGGGACAAGACATGCAACTAATGAAAAACTGTTTTTT. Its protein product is CSAREDGTRHATNEKLFF.

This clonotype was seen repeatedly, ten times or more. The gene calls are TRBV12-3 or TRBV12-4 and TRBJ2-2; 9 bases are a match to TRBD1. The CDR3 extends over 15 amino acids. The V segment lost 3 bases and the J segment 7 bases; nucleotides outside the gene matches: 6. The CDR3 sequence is CASSLRTGAGGELFF. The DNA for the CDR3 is TGTGCCAGCAGTTTGAGGACAGGGGCTGGCGGGGAGCTGTTTTTT.

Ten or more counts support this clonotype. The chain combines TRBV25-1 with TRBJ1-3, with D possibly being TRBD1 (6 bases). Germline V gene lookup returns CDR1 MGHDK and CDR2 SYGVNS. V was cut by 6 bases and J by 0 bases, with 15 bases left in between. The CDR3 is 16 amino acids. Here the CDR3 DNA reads TGTGCCAGCAGCAGGATAGGGGGAACCTCTGGAAACACCATATATTTT. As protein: CASSRIGGTSGNTIYF.

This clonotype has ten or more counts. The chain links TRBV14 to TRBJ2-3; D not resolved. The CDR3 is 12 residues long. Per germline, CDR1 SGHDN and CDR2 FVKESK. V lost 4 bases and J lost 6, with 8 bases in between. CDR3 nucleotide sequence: TGTGCCAGCAGCCCAGCCCCCGATACGCAGTATTTT. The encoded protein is CASSPAPDTQYF. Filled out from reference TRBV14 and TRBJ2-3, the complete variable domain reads EAGVTQFPSHSVIEKGQTVTLRCDPISGHDNLYWYRRVMGKEIKFLLHFVKESKQDESGMPNNRFLAERTGGTYSTLKVQPAELEDSGVYFCASSPAPDTQYFGPGTRLTVL.

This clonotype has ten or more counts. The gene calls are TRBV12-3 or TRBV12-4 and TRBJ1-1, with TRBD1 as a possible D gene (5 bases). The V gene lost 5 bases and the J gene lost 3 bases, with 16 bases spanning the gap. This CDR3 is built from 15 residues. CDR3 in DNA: TGTGCCAGCAGTCGGGAGAGGGGTCTCGACACTGAAGCTTTCTTT. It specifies CASSRERGLDTEAFF.